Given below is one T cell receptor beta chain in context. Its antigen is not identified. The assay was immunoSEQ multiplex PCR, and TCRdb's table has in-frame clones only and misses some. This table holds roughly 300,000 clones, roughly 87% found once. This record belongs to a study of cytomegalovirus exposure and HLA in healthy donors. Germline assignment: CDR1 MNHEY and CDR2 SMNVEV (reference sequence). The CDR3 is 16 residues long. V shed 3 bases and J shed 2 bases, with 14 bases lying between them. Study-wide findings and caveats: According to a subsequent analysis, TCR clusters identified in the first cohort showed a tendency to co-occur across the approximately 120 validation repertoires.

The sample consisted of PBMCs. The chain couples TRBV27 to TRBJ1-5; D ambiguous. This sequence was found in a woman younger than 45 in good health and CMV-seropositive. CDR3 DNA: TGTGCCAGCAGTTTGTGGCAGCCCTCGGGCAATCAGCCCCAGCATTTT. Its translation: CASSLWQPSGNQPQHF.